This record looks at one T cell receptor (beta chain) sequence and its context. Its specificity is unknown. The sample comes from a study of graft-versus-host responses after intestinal transplantation. For the study at large: Transplantation in recipients was multivisceral, liver-intestinal, or isolated intestinal.

Study-level findings and limits: High graft-versus-host to host-versus-graft T cell clonal ratios marked allografts of patients with graft-donor macrochimerism. Early post-transplant HvG declines were associated with peak circulating GvH clone levels.

This CDR3 comprises 15 residues. Germline CDR1 MNHEY, CDR2 SVGAGI. Trimming cost V 5 bases and J 4 bases; bases outside gene matches: 1. The repertoire was sequenced with immunoSEQ multiplex PCR; TCRdb's copy has only in-frame clones and lacks some. The sample shows about 92,000 clones, around nine tenths of them seen only once. The gene calls are TRBV6-5 and TRBJ2-3, with 15 bases matching TRBD2. The receptor was isolated from a human donor who received an intestinal transplant. Sequences were derived from unstimulated CD8+ T cells sorted from spleen or lymph node cells, sampled before intestinal transplant. CDR3 DNA: TGTGCCAGCAGTGGACTAGCGGGAGGGCCAGATACGCAGTATTTT. Protein product: CASSGLAGGPDTQYF.